Reported below is one T cell receptor (beta chain). With random hexamers, about 0.45 to 1 ug RNA was reverse transcribed. Amplification of TCR beta CDR3 spanned 54 Vbeta and 13 Jbeta via immunoSEQ multiplex PCR. From the immunoSEQ multiplex PCR reads, TCRdb called clonotypes with MiXCR, one entry per CDR3 protein. In the table there are roughly 150,000 distinct CDR3 sequences, about 95% of which are singletons. The data derive from a study of CD8 T cells in Susac syndrome. Overall study: Patients with Susac syndrome, at blood draw, were therapy-naive, on corticosteroids, or on intravenous immunoglobulin alone.

CDR3 length: 13 residues. CDR1 and CDR2 from the germline V gene are SQVTM and ANQGSEA. Trimming took 6 bases from V and 1 from J, leaving 12 bases between them. The sequence was obtained from a human donor with Susac syndrome. The sequencing sample was made of CD4+ T cells from PBMCs. J is TRBJ2-5 and V is TRBV29-1; D is perhaps TRBD2 (6 bases). The CDR3 DNA reads TGCAGCGTCGACCGAGCGGGCCAAGAGACCCAGTACTTC. Translating gives CSVDRAGQETQYF.